A selection of T cell receptor beta chains follows, all from one sample in a study of blood T cell repertoires in COVID-19. The table came from immunoSEQ multiplex PCR; TCRdb's copy has only in-frame clones and leaves some out. The sample yields some 190,000 clones, roughly 87% seen once. Sequenced material: PBMCs or T cells enriched from blood (not recorded which). These receptors were taken from a woman aged 40-49 years with acute COVID-19. Both conserved end residues are part of each CDR3. The order of the fields is V gene, J gene, CDR3 length, clone size, D gene, CDR3 DNA, CDR3 protein. The D gene is left open where the match is weak. A row's size may be missing; if present it is once, few, many or a size class.

v_gene: TRBV10-3
j_gene: TRBJ1-3
len: 17
abundance: few
d_gene: TRBD1
CDR3nt: TGTGCCATCAGTGATGCCCGGACAGGAATTGGAGGAAACACCATATATTTT
CDR3aa: CAISDARTGIGGNTIYF

v_gene: TRBV5-1
j_gene: TRBJ1-4
len: 15
abundance: once
d_gene: -
CDR3nt: TGCGCCAGCAGCCCCATTCCAGGGAAAAGTGAAAAACTGTTTTTT
CDR3aa: CASSPIPGKSEKLFF

v_gene: TRBV11-3
j_gene: TRBJ2-2
len: 15
abundance: -
d_gene: TRBD1
CDR3nt: TGTGCCAGCAGCCCCCGGACAGGGTACACCGGGGAGCTGTTTTTT
CDR3aa: CASSPRTGYTGELFF

v_gene: TRBV27
j_gene: TRBJ2-7
len: 14
abundance: -
d_gene: TRBD1
CDR3nt: TGTGCCAGCAGTTTAAGGGACAGATGGTACGAGCAGTACTTC
CDR3aa: CASSLRDRWYEQYF

v_gene: TRBV2
j_gene: TRBJ2-7
len: 17
abundance: -
d_gene: -
CDR3nt: TGTGCCAGCAGTGAAGCGCTTAGTCCACTAAACCTCCACGAGCAGTACTTC
CDR3aa: CASSEALSPLNLHEQYF

v_gene: TRBV30
j_gene: TRBJ1-2
len: 14
abundance: once
d_gene: TRBD1
CDR3nt: TGTGCCTGGAGGCCGGACAGGGTAAATGGGGGCTACACCTTC
CDR3aa: CAWRPDRVNGGYTF

v_gene: TRBV7-2
j_gene: TRBJ1-1
len: 14
abundance: -
d_gene: -
CDR3nt: TGTGCCAGCAGCTTTCGTTTAGGGAGCACTGAAGCTTTCTTT
CDR3aa: CASSFRLGSTEAFF

v_gene: TRBV19
j_gene: TRBJ2-1
len: 17
abundance: -
d_gene: -
CDR3nt: TGTGCCAGTAGTATCCGGAGCGGGCCGAACTCCTACAATGAGCAGTTCTTC
CDR3aa: CASSIRSGPNSYNEQFF

v_gene: TRBV5-1
j_gene: TRBJ2-2
len: 15
abundance: -
d_gene: -
CDR3nt: TGCGCCAGCAGCTTGGATGGGACATCGACCGGGGAGCTGTTTTTT
CDR3aa: CASSLDGTSTGELFF

v_gene: TRBV7-3
j_gene: TRBJ1-2
len: 16
abundance: -
d_gene: -
CDR3nt: TGTGCCAGCAGCTTAACGTCTTCGGGGGGCAGGCATGGCTACACCTTC
CDR3aa: CASSLTSSGGRHGYTF

v_gene: TRBV30
j_gene: TRBJ2-7
len: 14
abundance: -
d_gene: -
CDR3nt: TGTGCCTGGAGGCATGGGACATCTTCCTACGAGCAGTACTTC
CDR3aa: CAWRHGTSSYEQYF

v_gene: TRBV28
j_gene: TRBJ1-6
len: 14
abundance: -
d_gene: -
CDR3nt: TGTGCCAGCAGTTTAGGAGGGTTAGGATCACCCCTCCACTTT
CDR3aa: CASSLGGLGSPLHF

v_gene: TRBV5-5
j_gene: TRBJ2-7
len: 15
abundance: -
d_gene: TRBD1
CDR3nt: TGTGCCAGCAGCGTCGACAGGGGTGGACCCTACGAGCAGTACTTC
CDR3aa: CASSVDRGGPYEQYF

v_gene: TRBV3-1/TRBV3-2
j_gene: TRBJ1-5
len: 15
abundance: -
d_gene: -
CDR3nt: TGTGCCAGCAGCCAAAATGGCCCCGACTATCAGCCCCAGCATTTT
CDR3aa: CASSQNGPDYQPQHF

v_gene: TRBV28
j_gene: TRBJ2-5
len: 14
abundance: -
d_gene: -
CDR3nt: TGTGCCAGCAGTTATGGGGGCCGCCAAGAGACCCAGTACTTC
CDR3aa: CASSYGGRQETQYF